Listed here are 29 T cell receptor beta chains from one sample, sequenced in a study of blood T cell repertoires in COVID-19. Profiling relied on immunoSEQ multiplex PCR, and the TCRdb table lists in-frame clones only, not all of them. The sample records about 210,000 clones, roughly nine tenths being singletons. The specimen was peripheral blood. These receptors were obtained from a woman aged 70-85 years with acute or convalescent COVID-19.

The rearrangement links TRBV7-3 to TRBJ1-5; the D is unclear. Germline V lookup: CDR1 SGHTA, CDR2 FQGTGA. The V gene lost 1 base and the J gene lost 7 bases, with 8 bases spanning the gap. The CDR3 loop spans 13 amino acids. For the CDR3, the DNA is TGTGCCAGCAGCTTAAGCCCGACACAGCCCCAGCATTTT. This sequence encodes CASSLSPTQPQHF.

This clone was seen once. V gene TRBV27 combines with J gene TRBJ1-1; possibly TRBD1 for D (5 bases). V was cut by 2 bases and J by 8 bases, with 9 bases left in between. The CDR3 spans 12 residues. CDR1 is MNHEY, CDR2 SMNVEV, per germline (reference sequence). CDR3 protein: CASSLQGSEAFF. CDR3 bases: TGTGCCAGCAGTTTACAGGGATCCGAAGCTTTCTTT.

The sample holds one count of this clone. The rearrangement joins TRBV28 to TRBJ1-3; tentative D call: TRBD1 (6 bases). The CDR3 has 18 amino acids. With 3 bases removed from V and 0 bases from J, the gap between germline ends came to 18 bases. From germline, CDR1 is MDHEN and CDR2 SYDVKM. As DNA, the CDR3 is TGTGCCAGCAGTTTCCCTCAAGGACAGTACTACTCTGGAAACACCATATATTTT. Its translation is CASSFPQGQYYSGNTIYF.

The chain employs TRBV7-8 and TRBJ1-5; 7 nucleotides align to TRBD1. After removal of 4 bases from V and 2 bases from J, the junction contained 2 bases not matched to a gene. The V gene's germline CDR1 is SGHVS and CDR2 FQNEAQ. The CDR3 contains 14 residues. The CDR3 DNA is TGTGCCAGCAGCTCGGGACAGCGCAATCAGCCCCAGCATTTT. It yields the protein CASSSGQRNQPQHF.

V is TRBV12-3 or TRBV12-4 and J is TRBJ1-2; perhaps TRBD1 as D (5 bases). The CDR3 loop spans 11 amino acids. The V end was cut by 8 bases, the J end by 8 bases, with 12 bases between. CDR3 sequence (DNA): TGTGCCAGCTCCGGGGGGACCGGCTACACCTTC. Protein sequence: CASSGGTGYTF.

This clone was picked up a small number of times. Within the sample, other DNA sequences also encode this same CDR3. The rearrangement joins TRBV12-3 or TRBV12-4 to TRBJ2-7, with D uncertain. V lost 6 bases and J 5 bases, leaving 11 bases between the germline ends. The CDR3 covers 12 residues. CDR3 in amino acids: CASSRDRDEQYF. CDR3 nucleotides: TGTGCCAGCAGCCGCGATCGGGACGAGCAGTACTTC.

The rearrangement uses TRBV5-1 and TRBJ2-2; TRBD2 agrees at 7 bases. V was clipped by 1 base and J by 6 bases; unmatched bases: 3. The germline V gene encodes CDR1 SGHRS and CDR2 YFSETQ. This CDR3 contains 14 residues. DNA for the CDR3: TGCGCCAGCAGCTTGAGGGCGGGGGCCGGGGAGCTGTTTTTT. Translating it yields CASSLRAGAGELFF.

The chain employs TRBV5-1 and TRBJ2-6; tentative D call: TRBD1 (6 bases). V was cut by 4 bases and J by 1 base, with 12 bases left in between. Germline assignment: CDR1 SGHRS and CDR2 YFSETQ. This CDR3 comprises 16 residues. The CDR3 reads CASSHTGTSGANVLTF. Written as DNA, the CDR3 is TGCGCCAGCAGCCACACAGGGACGTCTGGGGCCAACGTCCTGACTTTC.

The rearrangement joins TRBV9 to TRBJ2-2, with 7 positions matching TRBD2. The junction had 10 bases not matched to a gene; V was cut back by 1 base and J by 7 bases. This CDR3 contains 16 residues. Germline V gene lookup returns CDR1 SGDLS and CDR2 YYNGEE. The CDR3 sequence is CASSVNDGRSGGELFF. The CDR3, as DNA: TGTGCCAGCAGCGTAAATGACGGGAGGAGCGGCGGGGAGCTGTTTTTT. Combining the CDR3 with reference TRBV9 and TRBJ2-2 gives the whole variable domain DSGVTQTPKHLITATGQRVTLRCSPRSGDLSVYWYQQSLDQGLQFLIQYYNGEERAKGNILERFSAQQFPDLHSELNLSSLELGDSALYFCASSVNDGRSGGELFFGEGSRLTVL.

CDR3 in DNA: TGTGCCAGCAGTTCACGACAGGGGGCCCTTTATGAGCAGTACTTC. Translated: CASSSRQGALYEQYF. The V call is TRBV28, the J call TRBJ2-7; 10 bases are a match to TRBD1. Unmatched junction bases numbered 10, after V lost 4 bases and J lost 7 bases. The CDR3 consists of 15 residues. Per the germline V gene, CDR1 is MDHEN and CDR2 is SYDVKM.

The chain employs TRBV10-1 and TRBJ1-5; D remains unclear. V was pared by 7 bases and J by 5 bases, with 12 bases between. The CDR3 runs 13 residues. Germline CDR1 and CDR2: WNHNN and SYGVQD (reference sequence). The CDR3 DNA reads TGCGCCAGCACCGCTTTGGGCGATCAGCCCCAGCATTTT. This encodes CASTALGDQPQHF.

The CDR3 region has the DNA TGTGCCAGCAGTTTGACAGGGGGAAGTGGCTACACCTTC. This codes for CASSLTGGSGYTF. This chain uses TRBV6-5 with TRBJ1-2, with 9 positions matching TRBD1. Per germline, CDR1 MNHEY and CDR2 SVGAGI. The CDR3 sequence is 13 residues long. Trimming at V came to 4 bases and at J to 7 bases, leaving 4 bases not matched to a gene.

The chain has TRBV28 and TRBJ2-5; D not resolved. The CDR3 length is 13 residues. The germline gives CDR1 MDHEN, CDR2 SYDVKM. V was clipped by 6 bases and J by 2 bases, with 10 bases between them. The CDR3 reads CASRYGSQETQYF. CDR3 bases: TGTGCCAGCAGATACGGGTCACAAGAGACCCAGTACTTC.

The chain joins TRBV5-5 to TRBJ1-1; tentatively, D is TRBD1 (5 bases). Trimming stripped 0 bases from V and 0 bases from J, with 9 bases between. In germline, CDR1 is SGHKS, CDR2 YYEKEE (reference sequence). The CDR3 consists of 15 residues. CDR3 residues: CASSLVGTMNTEAFF. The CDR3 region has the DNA TGTGCCAGCAGCTTGGTGGGGACTATGAACACTGAAGCTTTCTTT.

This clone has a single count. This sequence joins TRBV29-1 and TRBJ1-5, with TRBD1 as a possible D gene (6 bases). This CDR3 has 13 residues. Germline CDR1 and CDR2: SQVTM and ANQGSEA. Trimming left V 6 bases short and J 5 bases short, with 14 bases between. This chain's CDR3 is CSVTTGRDQPQHF. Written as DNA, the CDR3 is TGCAGCGTAACGACAGGCAGGGATCAGCCCCAGCATTTT.

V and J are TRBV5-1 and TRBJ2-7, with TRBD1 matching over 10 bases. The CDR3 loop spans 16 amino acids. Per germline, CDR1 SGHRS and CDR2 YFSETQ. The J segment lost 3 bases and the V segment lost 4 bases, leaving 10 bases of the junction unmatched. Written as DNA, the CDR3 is TGCGCCAGCAGCAAGGGACAGGGGCGCGGGGGCTACGAGCAGTACTTC. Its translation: CASSKGQGRGGYEQYF.

The CDR3: CASSGTSGASYEQYF. The CDR3 region has the DNA TGTGCCAGCTCAGGAACTAGCGGAGCCTCCTACGAGCAGTACTTC. The gene calls are TRBV18 and TRBJ2-7; TRBD2 agrees at 8 bases. The length of the CDR3 is 15 residues. J was trimmed by 0 bases and V by 5 bases; bases with no gene match: 6. Per germline, CDR1 KGHSH and CDR2 LQKENI.

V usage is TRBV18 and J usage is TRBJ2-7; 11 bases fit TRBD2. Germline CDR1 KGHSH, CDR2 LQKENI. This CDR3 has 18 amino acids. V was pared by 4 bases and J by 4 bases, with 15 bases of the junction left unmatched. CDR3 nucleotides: TGTGCCAGCTCACGGGGGAGACTAGCGGGACCCTCTGTTTACGAGCAGTACTTC. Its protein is CASSRGRLAGPSVYEQYF.

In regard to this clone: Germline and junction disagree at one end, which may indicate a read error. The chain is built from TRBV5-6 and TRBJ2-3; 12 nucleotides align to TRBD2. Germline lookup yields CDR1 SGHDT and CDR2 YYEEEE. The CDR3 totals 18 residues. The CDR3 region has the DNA TGTGCCAGCAGAACCGGGACTAGCGGGCCCCTAGGCACGGATACGCAGTATTTT. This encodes CASRTGTSGPLGTDTQYF.

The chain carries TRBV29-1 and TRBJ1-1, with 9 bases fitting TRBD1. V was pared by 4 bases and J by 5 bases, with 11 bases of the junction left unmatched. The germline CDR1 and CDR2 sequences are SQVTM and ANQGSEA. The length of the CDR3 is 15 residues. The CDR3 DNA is TGCAGCGTTGTTTTGACAGGGGGTTTGGGGACTGAAGCTTTCTTT. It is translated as CSVVLTGGLGTEAFF.

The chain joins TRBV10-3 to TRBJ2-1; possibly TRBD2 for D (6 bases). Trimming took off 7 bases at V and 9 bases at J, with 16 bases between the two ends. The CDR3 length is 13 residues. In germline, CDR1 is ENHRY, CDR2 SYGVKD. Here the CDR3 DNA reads TGTGCCATCAAGAACTTGGGGGGACCTGAGCAGTTCTTC. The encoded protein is CAIKNLGGPEQFF.

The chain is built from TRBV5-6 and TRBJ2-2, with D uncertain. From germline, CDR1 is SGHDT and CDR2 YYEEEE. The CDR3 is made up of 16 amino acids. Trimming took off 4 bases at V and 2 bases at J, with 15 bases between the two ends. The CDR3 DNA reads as TGTGCCAGCAGCCCCGCCTGGCGGAGCAACACCGGGGAGCTGTTTTTT. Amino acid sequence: CASSPAWRSNTGELFF.

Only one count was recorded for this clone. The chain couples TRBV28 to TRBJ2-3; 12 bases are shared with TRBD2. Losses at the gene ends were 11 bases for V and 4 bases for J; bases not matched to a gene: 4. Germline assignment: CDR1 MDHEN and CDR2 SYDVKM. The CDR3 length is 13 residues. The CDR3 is CAAGLAGPDTQYF. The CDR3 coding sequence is TGTGCCGCAGGACTAGCGGGGCCAGATACGCAGTATTTT.

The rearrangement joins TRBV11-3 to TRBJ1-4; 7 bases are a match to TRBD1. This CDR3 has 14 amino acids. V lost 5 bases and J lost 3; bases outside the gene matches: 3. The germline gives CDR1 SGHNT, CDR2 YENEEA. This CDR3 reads CASSRTGSNEKLFF. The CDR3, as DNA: TGTGCCAGCAGCCGGACAGGCTCTAATGAAAAACTGTTTTTT. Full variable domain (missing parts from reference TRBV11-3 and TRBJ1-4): EAGVVQSPRYKIIEKKQPVAFWCNPISGHNTLYWYLQNLGQGPELLIRYENEEAVDDSQLPKDRFSAERLKGVDSTLKIQPAELGDSAVYLCASSRTGSNEKLFFGSGTQLSVL.

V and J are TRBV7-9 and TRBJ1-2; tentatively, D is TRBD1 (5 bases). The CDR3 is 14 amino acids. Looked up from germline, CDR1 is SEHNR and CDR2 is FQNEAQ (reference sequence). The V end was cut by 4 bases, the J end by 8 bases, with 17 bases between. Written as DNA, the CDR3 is TGTGCCAGCAGCTCGGACACGAGCCCGGGCGGCTACACCTTC. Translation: CASSSDTSPGGYTF.

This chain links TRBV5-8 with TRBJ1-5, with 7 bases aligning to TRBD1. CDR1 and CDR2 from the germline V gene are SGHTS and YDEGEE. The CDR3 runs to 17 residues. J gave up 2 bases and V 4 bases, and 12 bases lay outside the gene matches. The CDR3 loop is CASSGPRQGRGNQPQHF. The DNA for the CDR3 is TGTGCCAGCAGCGGGCCCCGACAGGGAAGAGGCAATCAGCCCCAGCATTTT.

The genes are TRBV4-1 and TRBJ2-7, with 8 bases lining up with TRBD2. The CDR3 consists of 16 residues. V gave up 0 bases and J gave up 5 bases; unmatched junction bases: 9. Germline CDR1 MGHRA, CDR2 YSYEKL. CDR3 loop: CASSQESGGVRHEQYF. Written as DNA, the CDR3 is TGCGCCAGCAGCCAAGAATCCGGGGGGGTACGACACGAGCAGTACTTC.

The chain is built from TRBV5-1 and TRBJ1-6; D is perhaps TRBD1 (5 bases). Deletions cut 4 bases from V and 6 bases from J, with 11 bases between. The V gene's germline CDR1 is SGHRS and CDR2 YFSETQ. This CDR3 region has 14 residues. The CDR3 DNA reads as TGCGCCAGCAGCCCCGGACACCCTAATTCACCCCTCCACTTT. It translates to CASSPGHPNSPLHF.

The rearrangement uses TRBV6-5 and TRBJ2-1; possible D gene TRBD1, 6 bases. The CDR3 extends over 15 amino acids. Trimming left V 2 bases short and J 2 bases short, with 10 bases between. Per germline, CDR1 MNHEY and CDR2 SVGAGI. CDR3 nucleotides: TGTGCCAGCAGTTACGAAGGGACACCCTACAATGAGCAGTTCTTC. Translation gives CASSYEGTPYNEQFF.